The clone carrying this TCR beta chain qualifies as medium-sized (0.01 to 0.1%). Its target is unknown. Other DNA variants within this sample encode the same CDR3. These data are taken from a study of vaccination effects on CD4 cells after COVID-19. The CDR3 consists of 12 residues. V was shortened by 4 bases and J by 3 bases, with 3 bases between the two germline ends. In germline, CDR1 is SGHTA, CDR2 FQGNSA. CD4+ T cells specific for antigen were expanded with viral peptide pools by the ViraFEST assay before sequencing. Culture lasted 10 days before CD4+ T cell isolation. None of these healthy vaccinees had been infected with SARS-CoV-2 before vaccination. TCRdb's table, derived via immunoSEQ multiplex PCR, lists solely in-frame clones and lacks some. The sample records over 45,000 clones, more than 60% being singletons.

This sample comprised CD4+ T cells from PBMCs cultured with SARS-CoV-2 spike peptides, obtained before COVID-19 vaccination. J is TRBJ2-2 and V is TRBV7-2, with D uncertain. The TCR comes from a human donor who received a COVID-19 vaccine. CDR3 amino acids: CASSSDTGELFF. The CDR3 DNA reads as TGTGCCAGCAGCTCAGACACCGGGGAGCTGTTTTTT.